This TCR beta chain comes out of a study of T cell repertoires in cytomegalovirus infection. For the study at large: Both recently identified HLA-C-restricted and well-studied HLA-B-restricted CMV epitopes were used in the study. Findings and limits, study-wide: CMV carriers having the relevant HLA were flagged by cumulative public TCR beta family frequency.

TCRdb processed the reads anew with MiXCR; each CDR3 protein has one entry. The repertoire includes around 710,000 distinct CDR3 sequences, about 27% of them detected once, and about an eighth sits in the top ten. The CDR3 totals 13 residues. Looked up from germline, CDR1 is SGHRS and CDR2 is YFSETQ. The germline V and J ends were trimmed by 3 bases and 3 bases, with 7 bases remaining between them. As concerns this clonotype: Its target is not known.

The source of this sequence is a human donor in good health (CMV status not recorded). Some clones in this sample may be carry-over from other donors' samples. The J gene is TRBJ1-5, the V gene TRBV5-1; maybe TRBD1 (5 bases). This sample comprised cultured CD8+ T cells from PBMCs, obtained from culture after CMV antigen stimulation. Here the CDR3 DNA reads TGCGCCAGCAGCTACGGACACAATCAGCCCCAGCATTTT. Encoded protein: CASSYGHNQPQHF.